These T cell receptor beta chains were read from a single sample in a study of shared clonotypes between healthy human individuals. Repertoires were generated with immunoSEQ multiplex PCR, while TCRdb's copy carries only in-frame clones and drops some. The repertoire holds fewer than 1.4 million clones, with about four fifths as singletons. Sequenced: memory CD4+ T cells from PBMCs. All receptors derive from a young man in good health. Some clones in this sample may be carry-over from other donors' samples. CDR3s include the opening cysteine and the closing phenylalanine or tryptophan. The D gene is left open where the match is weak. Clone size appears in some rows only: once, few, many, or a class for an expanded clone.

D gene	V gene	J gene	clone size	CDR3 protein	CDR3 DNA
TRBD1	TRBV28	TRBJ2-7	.	CASSPSGTGRREQYF	TGTGCCAGCAGTCCTTCCGGGACAGGGCGACGCGAGCAGTACTTC
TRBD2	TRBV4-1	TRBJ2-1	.	CASSPKVASGSRNEQFF	TGCGCCAGCAGCCCCAAAGTGGCTAGCGGGAGTCGGAATGAGCAGTTCTTC
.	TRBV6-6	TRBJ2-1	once	CASSYSRGTEYNEQFF	TGTGCCAGCAGTTACTCGCGCGGGACGGAATACAATGAGCAGTTCTTC
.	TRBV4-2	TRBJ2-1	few	CASSQEGATRDEQFF	TGTGCCAGCAGCCAAGAGGGGGCGACACGCGATGAGCAGTTCTTC
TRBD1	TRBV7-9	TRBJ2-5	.	CASSLQGGEGETQYF	TGTGCCAGCAGCTTACAAGGGGGCGAGGGAGAGACCCAGTACTTC
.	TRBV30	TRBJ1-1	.	CAWSLHSYTEAFF	TGTGCCTGGAGCCTCCACAGTTACACTGAAGCTTTCTTT
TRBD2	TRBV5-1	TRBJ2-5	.	CASSKRTSGGQETQYF	TGCGCCAGCAGCAAAAGGACTAGTGGGGGGCAAGAGACCCAGTACTTC
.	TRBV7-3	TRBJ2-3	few	CASSLSRDTDTQYF	TGTGCCAGCAGCTTAAGCCGGGACACAGATACGCAGTATTTT
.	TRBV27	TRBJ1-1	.	CASSLYGRRMNTEAFF	TGTGCCAGCAGTTTATATGGTAGGAGGATGAACACTGAAGCTTTCTTT
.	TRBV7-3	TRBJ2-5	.	CASSLSSTGETQYF	TGTGCCAGCAGCTTAAGCTCGACAGGAGAGACCCAGTACTTC
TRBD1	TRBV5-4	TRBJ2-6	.	CASSSSRDRGPPSGANVLTF	TGTGCCAGCAGCTCTTCGCGGGACAGGGGGCCCCCCTCTGGGGCCAACGTCCTGACTTTC
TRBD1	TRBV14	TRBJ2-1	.	CASSHWTGYVDEQFF	TGTGCCAGCAGCCACTGGACAGGGTATGTCGATGAGCAGTTCTTC
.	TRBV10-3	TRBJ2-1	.	CAISESAGAVNNEQFF	TGTGCCATCAGTGAGTCGGCAGGGGCCGTCAACAATGAGCAGTTCTTC
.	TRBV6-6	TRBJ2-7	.	CASSYSGTGSSYEQYF	TGTGCCAGCAGCTATTCCGGGACGGGGAGCTCCTACGAGCAGTACTTC
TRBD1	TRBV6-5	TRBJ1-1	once	CASRGTAANTEAFF	TGTGCCAGCAGAGGGACAGCCGCAAACACTGAAGCTTTCTTT
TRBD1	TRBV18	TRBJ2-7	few	CASSPQTGAKLYEQYF	TGTGCCAGCTCACCACAAACAGGGGCAAAACTTTACGAGCAGTACTTC
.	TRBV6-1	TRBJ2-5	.	CASSVIGQETQYF	TGTGCCAGCAGTGTTATTGGCCAAGAGACCCAGTACTTC
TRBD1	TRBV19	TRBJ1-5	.	CASSTRTGNSNQPQHF	TGTGCCAGTAGTACCAGGACAGGGAATAGCAATCAGCCCCAGCATTTT
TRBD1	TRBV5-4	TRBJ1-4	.	CASSLEGAGNEKLFF	TGTGCCAGCAGCTTGGAGGGGGCGGGTAATGAAAAACTGTTTTTT
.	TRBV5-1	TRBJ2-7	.	CASSLVSSGYEQYF	TGCGCCAGCAGCTTGGTTTCCTCTGGGTACGAGCAGTACTTC
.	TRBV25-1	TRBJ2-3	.	CASSAQGADTQYF	TGTGCCAGCAGTGCCCAAGGGGCAGATACGCAGTATTTT
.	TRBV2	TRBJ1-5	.	CASSESVGNQPQHF	TGTGCCAGCAGTGAATCGGTAGGCAATCAGCCCCAGCATTTT
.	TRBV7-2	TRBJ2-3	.	CASSLGGRTDTQYF	TGTGCCAGCAGCTTAGGGGGCCGCACAGATACGCAGTATTTT
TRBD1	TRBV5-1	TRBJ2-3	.	CASSGTGTGGGPDTQYF	TGCGCCAGCAGCGGCACCGGGACAGGGGGCGGGCCGGATACGCAGTATTTT
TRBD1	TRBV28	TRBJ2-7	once	CASSFLRGGHEQYF	TGTGCCAGCAGTTTCCTTAGAGGGGGCCACGAGCAGTACTTC
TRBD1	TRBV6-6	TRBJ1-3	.	CASPTGDGNTIYF	TGTGCCAGCCCTACAGGGGACGGAAACACCATATATTTT
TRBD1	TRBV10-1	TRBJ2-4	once	CASSETGGKGTGRHIQYF	TGCGCCAGCAGTGAAACGGGCGGGAAAGGGACAGGGAGGCACATTCAGTACTTC
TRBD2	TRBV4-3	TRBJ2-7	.	CASSQDSAGGYEQYF	TGCGCCAGCAGCCAAGATTCAGCGGGAGGGTACGAGCAGTACTTC
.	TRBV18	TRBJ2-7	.	CASSPMGKGDPYEQYF	TGTGCCAGCTCACCAATGGGGAAAGGGGACCCCTACGAGCAGTACTTC